This TCR beta chain was observed in a study of shared clonotypes between healthy human individuals. As for the study in general: The study used three CD4 naive, three CD4 memory, two CD8 naive and one CD8 memory plate per donor.

As to this clone: The antigen is undetermined.

The CDR3 runs 14 residues. Trimming stripped 4 bases from V and 4 bases from J, with 13 bases between. Germline loops: CDR1 SGHDT, CDR2 YYEEEE. Researchers partitioned CD4+ cells into CD45RA+ naive and CD45RA-negative memory subsets. Clones were read by immunoSEQ multiplex PCR, and TCRdb kept only the in-frame ones, dropping some. Of approximately 1,500,000 clones detected, approximately 97% appear once; the ten largest clones hold roughly 1.1%. Study-wide findings and caveats: Relative to clonotypes present in all four donors, those not shared had lower generation probabilities.

The TCR comes from a man aged 25-40 years in good health. The chain employs TRBV5-6 and TRBJ2-3; D tentatively fits TRBD1 or TRBD2 (5 bases each). The sequenced sample consisted of naive CD4+ T cells sorted from blood. The subset is: CD45RA+ positively selected. The CDR3 region is CASSPWDQPDTQYF. The DNA of the CDR3 is TGTGCCAGCAGCCCATGGGACCAGCCAGATACGCAGTATTTT.